This entry describes one T cell receptor (beta chain). Its antigen is currently unknown. These data originate in a study of blood T cells in healthy people across ages. Trimming cost V 3 bases and J 4 bases, with 7 bases left between them. The V gene's germline CDR1 is DFQATT and CDR2 SNEGSKA (reference sequence). The CDR3 is made up of 12 amino acids. Study results and limitations: Getting older went along with TCR beta diversity per million T cells dropping roughly linearly.

Using a J-beta primer mix together with a sample-barcoded 5' primer, a second PCR was run for roughly 7 to 12 cycles. TCRdb fed the 5' RACE reads into MiXCR, producing one record per CDR3 protein. The sample lists around 1.5 million distinct CDR3 sequences, 40% to 50% occurring once. Material: blood. J is TRBJ1-5 and V is TRBV20-1; a weak D match, TRBD1 (5 bases). This TCR came from a woman younger than 30 in good health. The CDR3: CSARKGNQPQHF. The CDR3 coding sequence is TGCAGTGCTAGGAAGGGGAATCAGCCCCAGCATTTT.